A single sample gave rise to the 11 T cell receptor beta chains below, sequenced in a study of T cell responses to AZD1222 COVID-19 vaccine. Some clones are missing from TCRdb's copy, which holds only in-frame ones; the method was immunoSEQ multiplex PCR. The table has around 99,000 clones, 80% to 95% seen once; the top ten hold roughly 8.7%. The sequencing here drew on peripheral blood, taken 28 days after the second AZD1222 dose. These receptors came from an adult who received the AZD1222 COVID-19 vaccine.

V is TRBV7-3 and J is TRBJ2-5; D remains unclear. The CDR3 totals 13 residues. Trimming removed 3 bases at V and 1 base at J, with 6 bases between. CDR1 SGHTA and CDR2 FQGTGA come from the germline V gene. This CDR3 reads CASSFLAQETQYF. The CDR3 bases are TGTGCCAGCAGCTTCCTTGCCCAAGAGACCCAGTACTTC.

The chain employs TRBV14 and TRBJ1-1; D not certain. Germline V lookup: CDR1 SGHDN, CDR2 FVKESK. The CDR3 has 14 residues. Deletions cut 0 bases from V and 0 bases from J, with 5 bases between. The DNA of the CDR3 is TGTGCCAGCAGCCAAGATCAGGTGAACACTGAAGCTTTCTTT. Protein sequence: CASSQDQVNTEAFF.

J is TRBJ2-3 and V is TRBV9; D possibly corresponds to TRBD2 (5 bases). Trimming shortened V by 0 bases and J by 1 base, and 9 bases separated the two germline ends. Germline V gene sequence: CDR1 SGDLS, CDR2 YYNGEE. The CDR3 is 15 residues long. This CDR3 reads CASSVGAGRTDTQYF. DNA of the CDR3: TGTGCCAGCAGCGTAGGCGCGGGTCGCACAGATACGCAGTATTTT.

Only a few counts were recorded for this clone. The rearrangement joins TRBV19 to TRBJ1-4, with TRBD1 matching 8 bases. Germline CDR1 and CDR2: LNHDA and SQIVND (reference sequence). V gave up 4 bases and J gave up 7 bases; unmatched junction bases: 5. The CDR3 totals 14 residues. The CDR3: CASSSQGASEKLFF. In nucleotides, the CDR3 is TGTGCCAGTAGTAGTCAGGGGGCGAGTGAAAAACTGTTTTTT.

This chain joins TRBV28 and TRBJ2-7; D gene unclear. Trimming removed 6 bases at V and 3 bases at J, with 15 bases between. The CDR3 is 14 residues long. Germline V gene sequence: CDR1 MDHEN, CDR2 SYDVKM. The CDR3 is CASRDIGDYYEQYF. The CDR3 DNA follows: TGTGCCAGCAGGGATATAGGAGATTACTACGAGCAGTACTTC.

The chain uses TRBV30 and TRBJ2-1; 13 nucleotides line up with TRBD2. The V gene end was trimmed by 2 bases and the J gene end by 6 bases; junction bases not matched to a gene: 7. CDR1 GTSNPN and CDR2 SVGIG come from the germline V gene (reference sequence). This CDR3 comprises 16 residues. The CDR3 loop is CAWSLLGTSGINEQFF. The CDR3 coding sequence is TGTGCCTGGAGTCTACTCGGGACTAGCGGGATCAATGAGCAGTTCTTC.

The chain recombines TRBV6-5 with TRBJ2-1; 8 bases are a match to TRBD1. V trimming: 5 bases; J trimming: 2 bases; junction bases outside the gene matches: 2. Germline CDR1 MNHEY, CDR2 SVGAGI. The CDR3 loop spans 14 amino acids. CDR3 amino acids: CASSKQGAYNEQFF. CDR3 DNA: TGTGCCAGCAGTAAACAGGGGGCCTACAATGAGCAGTTCTTC.

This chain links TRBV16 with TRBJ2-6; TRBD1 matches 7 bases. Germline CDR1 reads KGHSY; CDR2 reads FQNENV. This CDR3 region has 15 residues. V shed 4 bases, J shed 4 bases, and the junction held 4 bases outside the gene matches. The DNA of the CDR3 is TGTGCCAGCAGCCCGGGACAGACAGGGGCCAACGTCCTGACTTTC. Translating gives CASSPGQTGANVLTF.

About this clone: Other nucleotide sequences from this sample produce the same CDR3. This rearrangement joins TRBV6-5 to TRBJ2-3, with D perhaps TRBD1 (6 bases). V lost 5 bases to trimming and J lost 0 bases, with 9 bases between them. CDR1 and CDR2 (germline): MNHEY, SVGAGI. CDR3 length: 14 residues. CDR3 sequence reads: CASSRQGSTDTQYF. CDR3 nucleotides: TGTGCCAGCAGTAGGCAGGGGAGCACAGATACGCAGTATTTT.

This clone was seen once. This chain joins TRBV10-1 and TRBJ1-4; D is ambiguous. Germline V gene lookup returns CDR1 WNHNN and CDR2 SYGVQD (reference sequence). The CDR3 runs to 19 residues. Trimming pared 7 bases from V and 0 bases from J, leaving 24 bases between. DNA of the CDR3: TGCGCCAGCAATGGGGAACCGGGTCCCAATGCTGCAACTAATGAAAAACTGTTTTTT. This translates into CASNGEPGPNAATNEKLFF.

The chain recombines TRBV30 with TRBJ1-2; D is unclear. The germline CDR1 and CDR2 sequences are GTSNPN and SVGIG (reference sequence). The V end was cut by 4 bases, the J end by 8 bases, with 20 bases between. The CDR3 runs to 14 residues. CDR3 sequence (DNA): TGTGCCTGGATTTCCCGGGCTTTAGAAGGCGGCTACACCTTC. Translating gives CAWISRALEGGYTF.